A few counts support the clone carrying this T cell receptor beta chain. Its antigen remains unidentified. The length of the CDR3 is 13 residues. Germline values: CDR1 SEHNR, CDR2 FQNEAQ (reference sequence). The trim removed 6 bases at V and 7 bases at J, leaving 7 bases unmatched. The sample belongs to a study of cytomegalovirus exposure and HLA in healthy donors. Use of 60 Vbeta and 13 Jbeta primers characterized the PCR. This table comes from immunoSEQ multiplex PCR, and its TCRdb copy is limited to in-frame clones, with some not included. The data contain some 61,000 clones, roughly 77% of them singletons. Study results and caveats: A later analysis appeared to link common viral pathogens to several of the most significant clusters. A prior analysis recorded that most TCR beta V segments were productive about 90% or about 30% of the time.

The sequenced material came from PBMCs. The rearrangement uses TRBV7-9 and TRBJ1-1; 8 bases match TRBD1. The sequence derives from a human donor in good health. Here the CDR3 reads CASREQGAGEAFF. DNA of the CDR3: TGTGCCAGCAGAGAGCAGGGGGCTGGTGAAGCTTTCTTT.